The rows below give T cell receptor beta chains drawn from one sample of a study of T cell changes during pregnancy in multiple sclerosis. Clones were read by immunoSEQ multiplex PCR, and TCRdb kept only the in-frame ones, dropping some. There are roughly 70,000 clones in the sample; roughly nine tenths occur only once, and roughly 1.2% lies in the top ten. This material consisted of peripheral blood, taken in the third trimester of pregnancy. These receptors came from a female donor with multiple sclerosis, enrolled in a pregnancy study. Both conserved end residues are part of each CDR3. The D gene is left open where the match is weak.

J: TRBJ1-2
length: 15
V: TRBV10-3
D: TRBD1
CDR3: CAISEGGQAFGGYTF

J: TRBJ2-5
length: 15
V: TRBV7-6
D: .
CDR3: CASSVNRALQETQYF

J: TRBJ2-1
length: 15
V: TRBV7-3
D: .
CDR3: CASSRILSSYNEQFF

J: .
length: 16
V: TRBV13
D: TRBD2
CDR3: CASSTGLERAYGEQYF

J: TRBJ2-7
length: 15
V: TRBV7-9
D: TRBD2
CDR3: CASSIPRSGRAFQYF

J: TRBJ1-1
length: 15
V: TRBV25-1
D: .
CDR3: CASSELYSPNTEAFF

J: TRBJ2-7
length: 14
V: TRBV19
D: TRBD1
CDR3: CASSTTGGPYEQYF

J: TRBJ1-1
length: 14
V: TRBV5-1
D: .
CDR3: CASSLIGENTEAFF

J: TRBJ1-5
length: 15
V: TRBV5-1
D: TRBD1
CDR3: CASSLAGQGGQPQHF

J: TRBJ1-1
length: 14
V: TRBV30
D: .
CDR3: CAWSVRRADTEAFF

J: TRBJ2-1
length: 15
V: TRBV6-4
D: TRBD2
CDR3: CASSMTSGRSNEQFF

J: TRBJ1-2
length: 13
V: TRBV29-1
D: .
CDR3: CSVENRGYYGYTF

J: TRBJ2-7
length: 16
V: TRBV7-9
D: TRBD1
CDR3: CASSHNRDSRSYEQYF

J: TRBJ2-6
length: 17
V: TRBV4-3
D: .
CDR3: CASSQLPQASGANVLTF

J: TRBJ2-7
length: 15
V: TRBV13
D: .
CDR3: CASSWGSAWLGEQYF

J: TRBJ2-1
length: 12
V: TRBV9
D: .
CDR3: CASSVVPNEQFF

J: TRBJ2-7
length: 16
V: TRBV4-2
D: .
CDR3: CASSQGGSGMEYEQYF

J: TRBJ2-7
length: 15
V: TRBV11-3
D: .
CDR3: CASSLGLPGSYEQYF

J: TRBJ2-3
length: 17
V: TRBV7-2
D: TRBD1
CDR3: CASSLGVNRGFSDTQYF

J: TRBJ2-7
length: 15
V: TRBV5-1
D: TRBD1
CDR3: CASSSTGGSTYEQYF

J: TRBJ2-3
length: 15
V: TRBV19
D: .
CDR3: CASSIAGVGTDTQYF

J: TRBJ2-4
length: 17
V: TRBV12-2
D: .
CDR3: CASRSPGQGVAKNIQYF

J: TRBJ2-1
length: 12
V: TRBV29-1
D: .
CDR3: CSATREADEQFF

J: TRBJ2-7
length: 16
V: TRBV5-1
D: TRBD2
CDR3: CASSLAVTSGGGEQYF

J: TRBJ1-2
length: 14
V: TRBV4-3
D: .
CDR3: CASSQAGKNYGYTF

J: TRBJ2-3
length: 15
V: TRBV9
D: .
CDR3: CASSVDRLETDTQYF

J: TRBJ2-3
length: 13
V: TRBV6-4
D: .
CDR3: CATSSGDSDTQYF

J: TRBJ2-1
length: 15
V: TRBV25-1
D: TRBD1
CDR3: CASSADRGPDNEQFF